The 19 T cell receptor beta chains below were found in one sample sequenced in a study of metastatic and nonmetastatic thyroid tumors. Not a single patient had been given any form of treatment at any point before undergoing thyroid surgery. TCRdb re-clonotyped the PCR reads through MiXCR. Here the sample spans approximately 17,000 clones, 25% being singletons. The sample taken for sequencing was blood. These receptors were obtained from a male donor with papillary thyroid cancer or a benign thyroid nodule (not recorded which). Some clones in this sample may be carry-over from other donors' samples.

This clone occurred many times. This sequence joins TRBV18 and TRBJ1-5; D is unclear. Trimming stripped 5 bases from V and 9 bases from J, with 14 bases between. Germline CDR1 reads KGHSH; CDR2 reads LQKENI. The CDR3 extends over 13 amino acids. The CDR3 sequence is CASSTGLEGPQHF. In DNA, the CDR3 is TGTGCCAGCTCAACTGGACTTGAAGGGCCCCAGCATTTT.

This clone is categorized as medium-sized. CDR3 sequence reads: CSATTGAVDGYTF. The CDR3 DNA sequence: TGCAGTGCTACCACAGGGGCTGTGGATGGCTACACCTTC. This chain uses TRBV20-1 with TRBJ1-2; 7 nucleotides line up with TRBD1. Germline assignment: CDR1 DFQATT and CDR2 SNEGSKA (reference sequence). The CDR3 loop spans 13 amino acids. J was trimmed by 6 bases and V by 4 bases; bases with no gene match: 8.

This chain connects TRBV4-1 to TRBJ2-5, with unresolved D. CDR3 length: 17 residues. Per germline, CDR1 MGHRA and CDR2 YSYEKL. V was clipped by 0 bases and J by 1 base, with 15 bases between them. The CDR3 DNA is TGCGCCAGCAGCCAAGATACCTTCCTGGCGAGCCAAGAGACCCAGTACTTC. Translated: CASSQDTFLASQETQYF.

The chain couples TRBV20-1 to TRBJ2-7; D tentatively reads TRBD1 or TRBD2 (6 bases each). Trimming removed 3 bases at V and 2 bases at J, with 14 bases between. Germline V gene sequence: CDR1 DFQATT, CDR2 SNEGSKA (reference sequence). The CDR3 runs to 14 residues. CDR3 sequence (DNA): TGCAGTGCTAGGGTGGAGGGGGTGGCCTACGAGCAGTACTTC. It specifies CSARVEGVAYEQYF.

This clone was picked up many times. V is TRBV20-1 and J is TRBJ2-7; no definite D call. Germline CDR1 DFQATT, CDR2 SNEGSKA (reference sequence). The CDR3 totals 15 residues. The V end was cut by 2 bases, the J end by 5 bases, with 19 bases between. The CDR3 is CSARIKGQVIDEQYF. CDR3 DNA: TGCAGTGCTAGAATAAAAGGGCAGGTTATCGACGAGCAGTACTTC.

Relative to its sample, this clone is medium-sized. The CDR3 protein is CSATDRGTEAFF. CDR3 DNA sequence: TGCAGTGCTACTGACAGGGGGACTGAAGCTTTCTTT. V is TRBV20-1 and J is TRBJ1-1; 9 bases line up with TRBD1. Per germline, CDR1 DFQATT and CDR2 SNEGSKA (reference sequence). The trim removed 4 bases at V and 5 bases at J, leaving 2 bases unmatched. The CDR3 covers 12 residues.

This clone occurred many times. CDR3 amino acids: CASSDRGGETQYF. DNA for the CDR3: TGTGCCAGCAGCGACAGGGGGGGGGAGACCCAGTACTTC. J is TRBJ2-5 and V is TRBV2, with 9 bases aligning to TRBD1. Germline V gene lookup returns CDR1 SNHLY and CDR2 FYNNEI. The CDR3 is 13 amino acids. V shed 6 bases, J shed 5 bases, and the junction held 4 bases outside the gene matches. The whole variable domain, filled in from reference TRBV2 and TRBJ2-5, reads EPEVTQTPSHQVTQMGQEVILRCVPISNHLYFYWYRQILGQKVEFLVSFYNNEISEKSEIFDDQFSVERPDGSNFTLKIRSTKLEDSAMYFCASSDRGGETQYFGPGTRLLVL.

By proportion, this clone is medium-sized. The chain combines TRBV11-2 with TRBJ1-2; D may be TRBD1 (5 bases). The CDR3 has 14 amino acids. V lost 0 bases and J 7 bases, leaving 12 bases between the germline ends. Germline V gene lookup returns CDR1 SGHAT and CDR2 FQNNGV. This chain's CDR3 is CASSLDLGVSGYTF. CDR3 in DNA: TGTGCCAGCAGCTTAGATTTGGGGGTCAGTGGCTACACCTTC.

Ten or more counts support this clone. The chain uses TRBV15 and TRBJ1-2; 9 bases agree with TRBD1. This CDR3 contains 13 residues. Germline lookup yields CDR1 LNHNV and CDR2 YYDKDF (reference sequence). V was pared by 1 base and J by 6 bases, with 0 bases of the junction left unmatched. As DNA, the CDR3 is TGTGCCACCAGCAGAGGGGACAGGGATGGCTACACCTTC. It specifies CATSRGDRDGYTF.

The chain combines TRBV20-1 with TRBJ2-1; 12 bases map to TRBD2. The germline V gene encodes CDR1 DFQATT and CDR2 SNEGSKA (reference sequence). CDR3 length: 18 residues. V was pared by 3 bases and J by 4 bases, with 13 bases of the junction left unmatched. The CDR3 DNA reads as TGCAGTGCTAGCCTCCTCCTGACTAGCGGGGGCCGTTACAATGAGCAGTTCTTC. It translates to CSASLLLTSGGRYNEQFF.

The V gene is TRBV11-3, the J gene TRBJ2-2, with a tentative D call TRBD2 (6 bases). The CDR3 is 16 residues long. The V and J ends lost 5 bases and 5 bases respectively, with 18 bases between them. Germline V gene sequence: CDR1 SGHNT, CDR2 YENEEA. This chain's CDR3 is CASSRAEGRYTGELFF. CDR3 nucleotide sequence: TGTGCCAGCAGCCGAGCGGAGGGCCGGTATACCGGGGAGCTGTTTTTT. Together with reference TRBV11-3 and TRBJ2-2, the CDR3 gives the full variable domain: EAGVVQSPRYKIIEKKQPVAFWCNPISGHNTLYWYLQNLGQGPELLIRYENEEAVDDSQLPKDRFSAERLKGVDSTLKIQPAELGDSAVYLCASSRAEGRYTGELFFGEGSRLTVL.

This clone was picked up many times. The chain carries TRBV7-6 and TRBJ2-1, with 11 nucleotides matching TRBD1. The germline gives CDR1 SGHVS, CDR2 FNYEAQ. The CDR3 runs to 17 residues. V gave up 2 bases and J gave up 3 bases; unmatched junction bases: 6. In nucleotides, the CDR3 is TGTGCCAGCAGCTTAAGCTCTGGGACAGGGGGCTACAATGAGCAGTTCTTC. Translating gives CASSLSSGTGGYNEQFF.

By proportion, this clone is medium-sized. The V gene is TRBV11-3, the J gene TRBJ1-4; D remains unclear. The CDR3 consists of 14 residues. Germline-derived CDR1 and CDR2 are SGHNT and YENEEA. Deletions cut 5 bases from V and 4 bases from J, with 11 bases between. The CDR3 here is CASSPGGNNEKLFF. As DNA, the CDR3 is TGTGCCAGCAGCCCAGGTGGCAATAATGAAAAACTGTTTTTT. The full variable domain, with the rest looked up from reference TRBV11-3 and TRBJ1-4, is EAGVVQSPRYKIIEKKQPVAFWCNPISGHNTLYWYLQNLGQGPELLIRYENEEAVDDSQLPKDRFSAERLKGVDSTLKIQPAELGDSAVYLCASSPGGNNEKLFFGSGTQLSVL.

There are many counts of this clone. The chain has TRBV18 and TRBJ2-5, with D possibly being TRBD2 (6 bases). V was clipped by 2 bases and J by 1 base, with 11 bases between them. The CDR3 is 15 amino acids. The germline V gene encodes CDR1 KGHSH and CDR2 LQKENI. The CDR3, as DNA: TGTGCCAGCTCACCAGGGGGAGGAGGCCAAGAGACCCAGTACTTC. The encoded protein is CASSPGGGGQETQYF.

The genes are TRBV6-2 or TRBV6-3 and TRBJ1-1; D remains ambiguous. The CDR3 runs 17 residues. Germline CDR1 reads MNHEY; CDR2 reads SVGEGT. V was trimmed by 4 bases and J by 2 bases, leaving 20 bases between them. CDR3 in DNA: TGTGCCAGCAGTTTAATGGGCGCTGGTCAATTTAACACTGAAGCTTTCTTT. It encodes CASSLMGAGQFNTEAFF.

The chain links TRBV5-1 to TRBJ2-7, with TRBD2 matching 12 bases. V lost 4 bases to trimming and J lost 7 bases; unmatched junction nucleotides: 9. CDR3 length: 15 amino acids. From germline, CDR1 is SGHRS and CDR2 YFSETQ. The CDR3: CASSVRLAGAGEQYF. CDR3 in DNA: TGCGCCAGCAGCGTAAGACTAGCGGGAGCCGGGGAGCAGTACTTC.

This clone was found many times. This chain connects TRBV2 to TRBJ1-5; D uncertain. V lost 8 bases to trimming and J lost 9 bases, with 20 bases between them. CDR1 and CDR2 from the germline V gene are SNHLY and FYNNEI. CDR3 length: 14 residues. Written as DNA, the CDR3 is TGTGCCAGCCTGCAAGAGGCAGGATACGGGCCCCAGCATTTT. It codes for CASLQEAGYGPQHF.

This clone is categorized as medium-sized (0.01 to 0.1%). This chain connects TRBV20-1 to TRBJ2-7, with a weak D call TRBD2 (5 bases). The V gene's germline CDR1 is DFQATT and CDR2 SNEGSKA (reference sequence). This CDR3 contains 13 residues. V gave up 0 bases and J gave up 5 bases, with 11 bases separating them. The CDR3 coding sequence is TGCAGTGCTAGAGATGGTCGGGGAGACGAGCAGTACTTC. Translated: CSARDGRGDEQYF.

There are many counts of this clone. The chain uses TRBV15 and TRBJ2-7; a possible D gene is TRBD2 (6 bases). The CDR3 has 15 amino acids. From germline, CDR1 is LNHNV and CDR2 YYDKDF (reference sequence). V lost 0 bases to trimming and J lost 2 bases, with 11 bases between them. The CDR3 bases are TGTGCCACCAGCAGAGATGTGGCGGGACCCTACGAGCAGTACTTC. As protein: CATSRDVAGPYEQYF.